Below, 5 T cell receptor beta chains from the same sample are listed, as sequenced in a study of CD8+CD57+ T cells in acquired aplastic anemia. The use of genomic DNA as template underpinned the TCR beta VDJ and CDR3 profiling. MiXCR, run by TCRdb on the reads, gives a single entry per CDR3 protein. The sample records fewer than 300,000 distinct CDR3 sequences, around 82% being singletons. Selection for sequencing was limited to patients who had shown CD8+CD57+ cell expansion by flow cytometry. The sequenced material came from sorted CD4+, CD8+, or CD8+CD57+ T cells (not recorded which) from PBMCs. The receptors derive from a human donor with aplastic anemia.

This chain connects TRBV20-1 to TRBJ2-3; TRBD2 matches at 8 bases. The CDR3 sequence is 14 residues long. With 1 base clipped from V and 6 bases from J, the junction kept 6 bases outside the gene matches. Germline V gene sequence: CDR1 DFQATT, CDR2 SNEGSKA (reference sequence). Written as DNA, the CDR3 is TGCAGTGCTAGAGGGGCGGGAGGTCCCGATACGCAGTATTTT. Protein: CSARGAGGPDTQYF.

The chain employs TRBV5-1 and TRBJ1-2; D is unclear. V gave up 4 bases and J gave up 9 bases, with 16 bases separating them. The CDR3 runs 13 residues. Looked up from germline, CDR1 is SGHRS and CDR2 is YFSETQ. CDR3 amino acids: CASSDSSINSYTF. The CDR3 nucleotides read TGCGCCAGCAGCGATTCCAGCATAAACAGCTACACCTTC. The complete variable domain, with remaining parts taken from reference TRBV5-1 and TRBJ1-2, reads KAGVTQTPRYLIKTRGQQVTLSCSPISGHRSVSWYQQTPGQGLQFLFEYFSETQRNKGNFPGRFSGRQFSNSRSEMNVSTLELGDSALYLCASSDSSINSYTFGSGTRLTVV.

Of note for this clonotype: The germline gene is not matched at one end of the junction; a read error may be the cause. The V and J genes are TRBV2 and TRBJ2-2; D is ambiguous. This CDR3 has 15 amino acids. CDR1 and CDR2 (germline): SNHLY, FYNNEI. DNA for the CDR3: TGTGCCAGCAGCGAAGTGGCCACTAATACCCAGTATTTTTTTTTT. Its protein is CASSEVATNTQYFFF.

This clonotype was seen only once. This sequence joins TRBV29-1 and TRBJ2-1, with 7 bases identical to TRBD2. Trimming removed 5 bases from V and 7 bases from J; junction bases left unmatched: 8. CDR3 length: 13 amino acids. Per the germline V gene, CDR1 is SQVTM and CDR2 is ANQGSEA. CDR3 sequence reads: CSVPGRSGNEQFF. As DNA, the CDR3 is TGCAGCGTTCCCGGGAGGTCTGGGAATGAGCAGTTCTTC.

The sample holds a few counts of this clonotype. The chain employs TRBV19 and TRBJ1-2; 11 nucleotides line up with TRBD1. With 10 bases clipped from V and 3 bases from J, the junction kept 7 bases outside the gene matches. There are 14 residues in the CDR3. The germline CDR1 and CDR2 sequences are LNHDA and SQIVND (reference sequence). Here the CDR3 DNA reads TGTGCCACCTGGACAGGGGGCGCCGACTATGGCTACACCTTC. As protein: CATWTGGADYGYTF.